This T cell receptor beta chain was sequenced for a study of cytomegalovirus exposure and HLA in healthy donors. With regard to this clone: At one boundary the junction diverges from the germline segment, which might be a read error.

Use of 60 Vbeta and 13 Jbeta primers characterized the PCR. Method: immunoSEQ multiplex PCR; TCRdb's copy keeps in-frame clones and lacks some. The sample consists of hundreds of thousands of clones, approximately 84% of them appearing once. What was sequenced was PBMCs. The sequence was obtained from a woman aged 40 to 50 in good health and CMV-seronegative.

In DNA form, the CDR3 reads TGTGCCAGCAGTGATGGGGACAGGGGGCTGGTTTTT. Its translation: CASSDGDRGLVF. The rearrangement uses TRBV25-1 and TRBJ1-1; the match to TRBD1 covers 12 bases. Germline V gives CDR1 MGHDK, CDR2 SYGVNS. The CDR3 extends over 12 amino acids. Using reference TRBV25-1 and TRBJ1-1 for the parts outside the CDR3, the full variable domain is EADIYQTPRYLVIGTGKKITLECSQTMGHDKMYWYQQDPGMELHLIHYSYGVNSTEKGDLSSESTVSRIRTEHFPLTLESARPSHTSQYLCASSDGDRGLVFGQGTRLTVV.